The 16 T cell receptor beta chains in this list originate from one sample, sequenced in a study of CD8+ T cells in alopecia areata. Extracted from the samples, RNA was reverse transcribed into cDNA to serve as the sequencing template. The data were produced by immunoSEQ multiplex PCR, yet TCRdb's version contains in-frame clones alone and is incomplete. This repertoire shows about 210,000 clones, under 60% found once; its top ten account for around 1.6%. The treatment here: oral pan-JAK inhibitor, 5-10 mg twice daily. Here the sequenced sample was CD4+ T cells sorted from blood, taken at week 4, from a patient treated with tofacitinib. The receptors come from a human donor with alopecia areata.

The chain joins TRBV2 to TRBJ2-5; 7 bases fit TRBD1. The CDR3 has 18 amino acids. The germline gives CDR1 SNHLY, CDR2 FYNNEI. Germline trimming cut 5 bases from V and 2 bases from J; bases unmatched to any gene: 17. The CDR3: CASSPRTGQSLIQETQYF. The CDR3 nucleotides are TGTGCCAGCAGTCCCAGGACGGGACAGAGTCTGATTCAAGAGACCCAGTACTTC.

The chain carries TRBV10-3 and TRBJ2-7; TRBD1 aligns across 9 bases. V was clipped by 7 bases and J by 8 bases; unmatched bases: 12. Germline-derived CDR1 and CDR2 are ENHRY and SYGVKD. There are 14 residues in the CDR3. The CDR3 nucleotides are TGTGCCATCACTACTCCGGGACAGGGAGATAAGCAGTACTTC. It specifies CAITTPGQGDKQYF.

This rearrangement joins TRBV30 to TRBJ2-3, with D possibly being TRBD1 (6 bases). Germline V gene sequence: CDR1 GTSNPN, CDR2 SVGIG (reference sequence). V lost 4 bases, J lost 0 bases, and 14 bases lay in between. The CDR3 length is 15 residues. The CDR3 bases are TGTGCCTGGACAATCAGGGGCGCAAGCACAGATACGCAGTATTTT. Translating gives CAWTIRGASTDTQYF.

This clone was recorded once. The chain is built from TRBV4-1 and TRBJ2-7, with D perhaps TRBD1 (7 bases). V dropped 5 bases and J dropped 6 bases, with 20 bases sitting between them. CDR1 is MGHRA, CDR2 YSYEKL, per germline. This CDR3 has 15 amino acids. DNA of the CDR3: TGCGCCAGCAGCGTGATCTCAGGGGGGATTAGCGAGCAGTACTTC. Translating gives CASSVISGGISEQYF.

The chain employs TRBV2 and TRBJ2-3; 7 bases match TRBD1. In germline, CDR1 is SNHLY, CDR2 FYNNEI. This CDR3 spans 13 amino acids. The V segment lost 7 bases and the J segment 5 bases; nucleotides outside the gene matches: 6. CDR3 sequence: CASNRQGEDTQYF. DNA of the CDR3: TGTGCCAGCAATCGACAGGGAGAAGATACGCAGTATTTT.

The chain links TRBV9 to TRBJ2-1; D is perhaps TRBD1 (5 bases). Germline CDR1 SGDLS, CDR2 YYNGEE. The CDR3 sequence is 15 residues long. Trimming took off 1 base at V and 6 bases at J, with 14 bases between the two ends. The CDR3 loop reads CASSVQDMRPNEQFF. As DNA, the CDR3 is TGTGCCAGCAGCGTACAGGACATGAGACCCAATGAGCAGTTCTTC.

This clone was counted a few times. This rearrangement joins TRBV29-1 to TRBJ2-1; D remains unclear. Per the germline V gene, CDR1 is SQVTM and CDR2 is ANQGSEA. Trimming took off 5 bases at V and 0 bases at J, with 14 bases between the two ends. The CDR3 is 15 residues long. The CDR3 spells CSVSGRLSSYNEQFF. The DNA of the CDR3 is TGCAGCGTTTCCGGACGCCTGAGCTCCTACAATGAGCAGTTCTTC.

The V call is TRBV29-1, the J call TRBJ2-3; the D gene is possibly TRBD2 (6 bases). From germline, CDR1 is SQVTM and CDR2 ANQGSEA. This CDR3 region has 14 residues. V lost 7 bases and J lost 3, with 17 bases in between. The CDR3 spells CSAALADLTDTQYF. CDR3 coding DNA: TGCAGCGCGGCATTAGCGGATTTGACAGATACGCAGTATTTT.

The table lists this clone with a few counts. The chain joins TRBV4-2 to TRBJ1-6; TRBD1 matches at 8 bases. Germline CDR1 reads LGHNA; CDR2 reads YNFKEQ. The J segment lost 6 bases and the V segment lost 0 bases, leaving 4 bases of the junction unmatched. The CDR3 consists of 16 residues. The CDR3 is CASSQDDRGSNSPLHF. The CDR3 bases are TGTGCCAGCAGCCAAGATGACAGGGGAAGTAATTCACCCCTCCACTTT.

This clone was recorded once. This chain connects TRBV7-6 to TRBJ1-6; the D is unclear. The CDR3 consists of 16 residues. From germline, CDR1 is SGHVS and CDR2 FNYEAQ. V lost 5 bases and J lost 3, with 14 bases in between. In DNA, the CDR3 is TGTGCCAGCAGCCAACCAACCTCCCGCTATAATTCACCCCTCCACTTT. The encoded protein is CASSQPTSRYNSPLHF.

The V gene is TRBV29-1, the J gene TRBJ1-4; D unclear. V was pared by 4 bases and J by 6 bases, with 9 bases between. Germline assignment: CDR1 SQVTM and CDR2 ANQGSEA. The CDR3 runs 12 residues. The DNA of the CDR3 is TGCAGCGTTGTGCTAGACCATGAAAAACTGTTTTTT. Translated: CSVVLDHEKLFF.

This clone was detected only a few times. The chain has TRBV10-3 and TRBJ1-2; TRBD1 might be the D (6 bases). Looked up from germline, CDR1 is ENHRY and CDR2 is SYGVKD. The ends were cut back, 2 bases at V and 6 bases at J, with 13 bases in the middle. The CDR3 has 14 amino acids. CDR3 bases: TGTGCCATCAGTGAGCAGCAGGGGCGCCATGGCTACACCTTC. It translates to CAISEQQGRHGYTF.

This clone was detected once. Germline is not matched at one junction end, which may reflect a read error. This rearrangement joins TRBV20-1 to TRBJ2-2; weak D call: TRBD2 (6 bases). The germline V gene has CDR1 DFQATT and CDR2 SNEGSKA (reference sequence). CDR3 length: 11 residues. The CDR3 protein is CSAVRVGGLFF. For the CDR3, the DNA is TGCAGTGCTGTCAGGGTGGGGGGGCTGTTTTTT.

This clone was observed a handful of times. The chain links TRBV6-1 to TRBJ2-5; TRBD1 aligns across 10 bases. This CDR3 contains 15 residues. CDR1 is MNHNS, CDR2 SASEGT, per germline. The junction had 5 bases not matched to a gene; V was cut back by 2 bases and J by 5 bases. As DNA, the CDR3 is TGTGCCAGCAGTGAATTGGGACAGGGGCGGGAGACCCAGTACTTC. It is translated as CASSELGQGRETQYF.

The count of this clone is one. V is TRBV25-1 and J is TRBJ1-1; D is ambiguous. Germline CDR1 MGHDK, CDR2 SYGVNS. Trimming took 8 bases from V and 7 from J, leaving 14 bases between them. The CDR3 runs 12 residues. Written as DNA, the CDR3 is TGTGCCAGCCGCCGCTCGGGAGGTGAAGCTTTCTTT. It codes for CASRRSGGEAFF.

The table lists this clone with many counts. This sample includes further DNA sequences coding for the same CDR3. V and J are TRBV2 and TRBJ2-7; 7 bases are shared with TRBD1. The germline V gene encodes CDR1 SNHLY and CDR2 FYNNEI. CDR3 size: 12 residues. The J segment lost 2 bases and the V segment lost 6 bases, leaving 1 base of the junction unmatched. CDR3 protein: CASSGTAYEQYF. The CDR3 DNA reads TGTGCCAGCAGCGGGACAGCCTACGAGCAGTACTTC.